One sample yielded the 4 T cell receptor beta chains listed below, sequenced in a study of blood T cell repertoires in COVID-19. The method was immunoSEQ multiplex PCR; TCRdb's version includes in-frame clones alone and lacks a portion of them. Among some 150,000 clones listed, roughly 84% were seen once. The sample was PBMCs or T cells enriched from blood (not recorded which). Receptors were obtained from a human donor with acute COVID-19. The donor label of this sample is uncertain.

V and J are TRBV9 and TRBJ1-1; TRBD1 might be the D (6 bases). Germline CDR1 and CDR2: SGDLS and YYNGEE. The CDR3 runs to 13 residues. Trimming took 0 bases from V and 4 from J, leaving 7 bases between them. The CDR3 here is CASSVDRATEAFF. As DNA, the CDR3 is TGTGCCAGCAGCGTAGACAGGGCCACTGAAGCTTTCTTT. The full variable domain, in which reference TRBV9 and TRBJ1-1 provide the parts outside the CDR3, is DSGVTQTPKHLITATGQRVTLRCSPRSGDLSVYWYQQSLDQGLQFLIQYYNGEERAKGNILERFSAQQFPDLHSELNLSSLELGDSALYFCASSVDRATEAFFGQGTRLTVV.

The chain has TRBV6-5 and TRBJ2-7, with TRBD1 identical over 9 bases. The CDR3 covers 14 residues. Germline CDR1 reads MNHEY; CDR2 reads SVGAGI. The junction had 11 bases not matched to a gene; V was cut back by 8 bases and J by 6 bases. The chain's CDR3 is CASPPGQGVIEQYF. Here the CDR3 DNA reads TGTGCCAGCCCCCCGGGACAGGGAGTGATCGAGCAGTACTTC.

The chain is built from TRBV11-2 and TRBJ2-1; 10 bases line up with TRBD1. V was clipped by 8 bases and J by 10 bases; unmatched bases: 8. This CDR3 region has 13 residues. CDR1 is SGHAT and CDR2 is FQNNGV in the germline V gene. CDR3 in DNA: TGTGCCAGCGTCGGGACAGGGGACTTAGAGCAGTTCTTC. It codes for CASVGTGDLEQFF. The complete variable domain, with remaining parts taken from reference TRBV11-2 and TRBJ2-1, reads EAGVAQSPRYKIIEKRQSVAFWCNPISGHATLYWYQQILGQGPKLLIQFQNNGVVDDSQLPKDRFSAERLKGVDSTLKIQPAKLEDSAVYLCASVGTGDLEQFFGPGTRLTVL.

This chain joins TRBV19 and TRBJ1-1; TRBD1 matches 9 bases. Germline CDR1 is LNHDA and CDR2 is SQIVND (reference sequence). Unmatched junction bases numbered 2, after V lost 5 bases and J lost 1 base. CDR3 length: 14 residues. CDR3 sequence: CASSPGQGNTEAFF. The CDR3 DNA reads as TGTGCCAGTAGTCCGGGACAGGGGAACACTGAAGCTTTCTTT. Combining the CDR3 with reference TRBV19 and TRBJ1-1 gives the whole variable domain DGGITQSPKYLFRKEGQNVTLSCEQNLNHDAMYWYRQDPGQGLRLIYYSQIVNDFQKGDIAEGYSVSREKKESFPLTVTSAQKNPTAFYLCASSPGQGNTEAFFGQGTRLTVV.